This entry features one T cell receptor (beta chain) sequence. Its cognate antigen is unknown. The data were taken from a study of T cell responses to AZD1222 COVID-19 vaccine. Study-wide points: In all cases, repertoires were sampled only after the peak T cell response. Only a handful of AZD1222 recipients, several in all, had baseline seropositivity. Researchers report vaccine-associated CD4 TCRs spanning spike, with dominance at 160-218 and 743-854.

Per germline, CDR1 LGHNT and CDR2 FRNRAP. The CDR3 has 14 residues. V gave up 1 base and J gave up 3 bases, with 9 bases separating them. The method was immunoSEQ multiplex PCR; TCRdb's version includes in-frame clones alone and lacks a portion of them. The top ten clones hold 3.1% of a sample with 150,000 or so clones, about 88% of them seen once. This sequence joins TRBV12-5 and TRBJ1-1; no clear D gene. Sequencing was performed on peripheral blood, taken on day 0 of AZD1222 vaccination. The clonotype originates from an adult in good health. The CDR3 coding sequence is TGTGCTAGTGGTTTGGGACACGCGGACACTGAAGCTTTCTTT. Translating gives CASGLGHADTEAFF.